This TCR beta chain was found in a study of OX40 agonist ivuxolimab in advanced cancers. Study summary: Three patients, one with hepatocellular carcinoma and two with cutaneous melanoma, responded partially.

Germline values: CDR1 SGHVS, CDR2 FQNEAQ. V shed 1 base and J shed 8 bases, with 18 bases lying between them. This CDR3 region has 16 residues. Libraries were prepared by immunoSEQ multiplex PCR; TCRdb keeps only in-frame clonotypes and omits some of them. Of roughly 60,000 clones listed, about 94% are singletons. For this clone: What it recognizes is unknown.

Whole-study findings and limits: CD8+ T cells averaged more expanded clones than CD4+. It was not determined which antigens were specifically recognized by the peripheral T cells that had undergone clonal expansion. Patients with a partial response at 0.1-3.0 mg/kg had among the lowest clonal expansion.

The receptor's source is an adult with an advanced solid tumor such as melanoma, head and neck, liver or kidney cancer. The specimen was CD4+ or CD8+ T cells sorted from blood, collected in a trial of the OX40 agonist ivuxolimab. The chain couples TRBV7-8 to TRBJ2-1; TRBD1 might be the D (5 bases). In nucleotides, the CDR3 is TGTGCCAGCAGCTTAGTACTGGCAGGGATGTCCGATGAGCAGTTCTTC. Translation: CASSLVLAGMSDEQFF.